The 28 T cell receptor beta chains given below trace back to one sample, sequenced in a study of graft-versus-host responses after intestinal transplantation. The protocol was immunoSEQ multiplex PCR, while the TCRdb copy is restricted to in-frame clones and leaves out a portion. The top ten hold about 9.9% of the sample, which has about 30,000 clones, 87% seen once. The material sequenced was PBMCs, taken about 460 days after intestinal transplantation. These receptor sequences come from a human patient who received an intestinal transplant, so some T cells may come from the graft donor.

The chain links TRBV23-1 to TRBJ1-1; D is uncertain. TRBV23-1 is annotated as an ORF whose role is uncertain. This CDR3 region has 12 residues. Deletions cut 0 bases from V and 5 bases from J, with 4 bases between. CDR3 sequence reads: CASSQSRTEAFF. As DNA, the CDR3 is TGCGCCAGCAGTCAATCTAGAACTGAAGCTTTCTTT.

V is TRBV30 and J is TRBJ1-5; D is ambiguous. Trimming shortened V by 1 base and J by 5 bases, and 12 bases separated the two germline ends. CDR3 length: 14 amino acids. Germline values: CDR1 GTSNPN, CDR2 SVGIG (reference sequence). The CDR3 DNA sequence: TGTGCCTGGAGTGAACTAGACTTGGATCAGCCCCAGCATTTT. Amino acids: CAWSELDLDQPQHF.

The rearrangement uses TRBV29-1 and TRBJ2-3, with 13 bases fitting TRBD2. The CDR3 loop spans 18 amino acids. CDR1 is SQVTM, CDR2 ANQGSEA, per germline. In DNA, the CDR3 is TGCAGTCTTTCCGGGACTAGCGGGGCGTCCTCTAGCACAGATACGCAGTATTTT. This codes for CSLSGTSGASSSTDTQYF.

The gene calls are TRBV27 and TRBJ2-5; D is uncertain. The CDR3 spans 15 residues. Trimming removed 2 bases at V and 2 bases at J, with 12 bases between. CDR1 is MNHEY, CDR2 SMNVEV, per germline (reference sequence). CDR3 in amino acids: CASSLIPPKQETQYF. As DNA, the CDR3 is TGTGCCAGCAGTTTAATACCCCCTAAGCAAGAGACCCAGTACTTC.

The rearrangement joins TRBV29-1 to TRBJ2-1, with 11 nucleotides matching TRBD2. Unmatched junction bases numbered 4, after V lost 3 bases and J lost 0 bases. The germline V gene encodes CDR1 SQVTM and CDR2 ANQGSEA. This CDR3 region has 16 residues. The CDR3 coding sequence is TGCAGCGTTGACGGACTAGCGGGCAGCTCCTACAATGAGCAGTTCTTC. Its translation is CSVDGLAGSSYNEQFF.

The V call is TRBV27, the J call TRBJ1-1, with TRBD1 matching over 7 bases. CDR1 is MNHEY and CDR2 is SMNVEV in the germline V gene (reference sequence). CDR3 length: 14 residues. With 2 bases clipped from V and 4 bases from J, the junction kept 4 bases outside the gene matches. The CDR3 DNA follows: TGTGCCAGCAGTTTACTGCCAGGGGGCACTGAAGCTTTCTTT. Its protein product is CASSLLPGGTEAFF.

The rearrangement uses TRBV19 and TRBJ2-3; 8 bases are a match to TRBD2. Unmatched junction bases numbered 11, after V lost 4 bases and J lost 8 bases. The V gene's germline CDR1 is LNHDA and CDR2 SQIVND (reference sequence). The CDR3 length is 15 residues. CDR3 DNA: TGTGCCAGTAGTAAGCGGGGGTCCTCCGTCGGTACGCAGTATTTT. It translates to CASSKRGSSVGTQYF.

This clone was seen a handful of times. The chain uses TRBV30 and TRBJ1-5; no clear D gene. The CDR3 covers 13 residues. The germline V gene encodes CDR1 GTSNPN and CDR2 SVGIG (reference sequence). V was pared by 0 bases and J by 4 bases, with 7 bases between. DNA of the CDR3: TGTGCCTGGAGTGTAAACAGAAATCAGCCCCAGCATTTT. As protein: CAWSVNRNQPQHF.

The chain links TRBV11-2 to TRBJ1-1, with D unresolved. V was trimmed by 1 base and J by 2 bases, leaving 5 bases between them. Per germline, CDR1 SGHAT and CDR2 FQNNGV. This CDR3 spans 13 amino acids. Here the CDR3 DNA reads TGTGCCAGCAGCTTAGGCCCAAACACTGAAGCTTTCTTT. Its translation: CASSLGPNTEAFF.

With respect to this clone: This sample also contains other DNA sequences that code for the same CDR3. This chain uses TRBV28 with TRBJ2-2, with D possibly being TRBD2 (6 bases). V lost 7 bases, J lost 12 bases, and 15 bases lay in between. The germline V gene has CDR1 MDHEN and CDR2 SYDVKM. This CDR3 has 12 amino acids. The CDR3 reads CASISTSRKLFF. The DNA for the CDR3 is TGTGCCAGCATTTCGACTAGTAGGAAGCTGTTTTTT.

The CDR3 reads CSVVRDNYEQYF. The CDR3 DNA reads as TGCAGCGTTGTTAGGGACAACTACGAGCAGTACTTC. This chain joins TRBV29-1 and TRBJ2-7; D is perhaps TRBD1 (6 bases). The ends were cut back, 4 bases at V and 3 bases at J, with 10 bases in the middle. The CDR3 contains 12 residues. Germline V gene sequence: CDR1 SQVTM, CDR2 ANQGSEA.

The rearrangement uses TRBV5-4 and TRBJ2-5; 13 bases agree with TRBD2. CDR3 length: 16 amino acids. Per germline, CDR1 SGHNT and CDR2 YYREEE (reference sequence). The V gene end was trimmed by 4 bases and the J gene end by 2 bases; junction bases not matched to a gene: 5. The CDR3 reads CASSRLAGGLQETQYF. CDR3 coding DNA: TGTGCCAGCAGCAGACTAGCGGGGGGACTACAAGAGACCCAGTACTTC.

This chain uses TRBV4-3 with TRBJ2-3; TRBD2 might be the D (6 bases). V lost 0 bases and J lost 5, with 12 bases in between. Germline-derived CDR1 and CDR2 are LGHNA and YSLEER. CDR3 length: 15 residues. CDR3 amino acids: CASSQDRAGIDTQYF. The CDR3 DNA is TGCGCCAGCAGCCAAGATCGGGCGGGGATAGATACGCAGTATTTT.

The chain links TRBV5-1 to TRBJ2-2; 12 nucleotides line up with TRBD2. Germline V CDR1 and CDR2: SGHRS, YFSETQ. V dropped 0 bases and J dropped 8; count of bases not matched to a gene: 5. This CDR3 contains 16 residues. The CDR3: CASSLALAGGPGELFF. As DNA, the CDR3 is TGCGCCAGCAGCTTGGCCCTAGCGGGAGGGCCAGGGGAGCTGTTTTTT.

The chain has TRBV28 and TRBJ2-1; D is possibly TRBD2 (5 bases). The CDR3 runs to 15 residues. Germline V CDR1 and CDR2: MDHEN, SYDVKM. V lost 6 bases to trimming and J lost 3 bases, with 15 bases between them. The CDR3 DNA is TGTGCCAGCAGCCTGGGAGTAAGGTTCTACAATGAGCAGTTCTTC. As protein: CASSLGVRFYNEQFF.

The chain recombines TRBV5-4 with TRBJ2-5; 9 bases agree with TRBD1. Germline V gene lookup returns CDR1 SGHNT and CDR2 YYREEE (reference sequence). The CDR3 is 16 residues long. Losses at the gene ends were 4 bases for V and 5 bases for J; bases not matched to a gene: 12. CDR3 amino acids: CASSKIGQGRGETQYF. CDR3 nucleotides: TGTGCCAGCAGCAAAATAGGACAGGGGCGTGGGGAGACCCAGTACTTC.

CDR3 in DNA: TGTGCCAGCAGCTTCCTCGCCTCGGACTCCCCGAACACCGGGGAGCTGTTTTTT. This sequence encodes CASSFLASDSPNTGELFF. This chain uses TRBV7-8 with TRBJ2-2; possibly TRBD2 for D (5 bases). CDR1 SGHVS and CDR2 FQNEAQ come from the germline V gene. V was trimmed by 3 bases and J by 0 bases, leaving 17 bases between them. This CDR3 has 18 residues.

This chain joins TRBV7-8 and TRBJ2-2, with 10 bases that match TRBD1. The CDR3 loop spans 16 amino acids. V was clipped by 2 bases and J by 7 bases; unmatched bases: 7. Germline V lookup: CDR1 SGHVS, CDR2 FQNEAQ. The CDR3 sequence: CASSLKGQGFIGELFF. CDR3 sequence (DNA): TGTGCCAGCAGCTTAAAGGGACAGGGGTTTATCGGGGAGCTGTTTTTT.

The chain employs TRBV6-1 and TRBJ1-1, with unresolved D. V lost 5 bases and J lost 2, with 15 bases in between. Germline-derived CDR1 and CDR2 are MNHNS and SASEGT. The CDR3 loop spans 15 amino acids. In DNA form, the CDR3 reads TGTGCCAGCAGTTTTACAGAAGGAGGAAACACTGAAGCTTTCTTT. It encodes CASSFTEGGNTEAFF.

The chain carries TRBV28 and TRBJ2-5; D perhaps matches TRBD2 (5 bases). V was cut by 6 bases and J by 7 bases, with 24 bases left in between. Germline V gives CDR1 MDHEN, CDR2 SYDVKM. CDR3 length: 16 amino acids. In DNA form, the CDR3 reads TGTGCCAGCAGACCCACAGCGGTGATCAAGGGTAGGACCCAGTACTTC. It encodes CASRPTAVIKGRTQYF.

The chain couples TRBV18 to TRBJ1-5, with D perhaps TRBD1 (5 bases). CDR3 length: 15 residues. Germline-derived CDR1 and CDR2 are KGHSH and LQKENI. Trimming took off 3 bases at V and 1 base at J, with 10 bases between the two ends. The CDR3 DNA reads as TGTGCCAGCTCACCTGGGACGGACAGCAATCAGCCCCAGCATTTT. Translating it yields CASSPGTDSNQPQHF.

This rearrangement joins TRBV7-8 to TRBJ1-5; D call uncertain. The CDR3 is made up of 16 amino acids. CDR1 and CDR2 from the germline V gene are SGHVS and FQNEAQ. The V end lost 8 bases, the J end lost 0 bases, and 17 bases lay between the germline ends. The CDR3 reads CASGNNGIDSNQPQHF. CDR3 nucleotides: TGTGCCAGCGGAAATAATGGAATAGATAGCAATCAGCCCCAGCATTTT.

The CDR3 reads CASSLAELAGTTDTQYF. The CDR3 DNA follows: TGTGCCAGCAGCTTAGCTGAACTAGCGGGGACCACAGATACGCAGTATTTT. V and J are TRBV7-9 and TRBJ2-3, with TRBD2 identical over 10 bases. V gave up 0 bases and J gave up 2 bases; unmatched junction bases: 5. The V gene's germline CDR1 is SEHNR and CDR2 FQNEAQ (reference sequence). This CDR3 contains 17 residues.

The CDR3 loop is CASSVGGSRNTEAFF. The DNA of the CDR3 is TGTGCCAGCAGCGTAGGGGGTAGTAGGAACACTGAAGCTTTCTTT. V gene TRBV9 combines with J gene TRBJ1-1; no clear D. V shed 0 bases and J shed 1 base, with 10 bases lying between them. Germline V CDR1 and CDR2: SGDLS, YYNGEE. CDR3 size: 15 residues.

V and J are TRBV19 and TRBJ2-2, with TRBD1 matching 7 bases. J was trimmed by 0 bases and V by 4 bases; bases with no gene match: 5. The germline gives CDR1 LNHDA, CDR2 SQIVND (reference sequence). The CDR3 loop spans 16 amino acids. The chain's CDR3 is CASSRGTEANTGELFF. In DNA form, the CDR3 reads TGTGCCAGTAGTAGGGGGACAGAGGCGAACACCGGGGAGCTGTTTTTT.

This clone was picked up one time. V gene TRBV28 combines with J gene TRBJ2-7; TRBD1 might be the D (5 bases). Trimming took 1 base from V and 6 from J, leaving 13 bases between them. Germline CDR1 reads MDHEN; CDR2 reads SYDVKM. This CDR3 is 14 amino acids long. The CDR3 loop reads CASSLLRGAGEQYF. For the CDR3, the DNA is TGTGCCAGCAGTTTATTAAGGGGCGCAGGCGAGCAGTACTTC.

The chain is built from TRBV9 and TRBJ2-7; D is unresolved. Germline lookup yields CDR1 SGDLS and CDR2 YYNGEE. Trimming cost V 0 bases and J 4 bases, with 14 bases left between them. CDR3 size: 15 residues. CDR3 protein: CASSVGARGGYEQYF. The CDR3 DNA follows: TGTGCCAGCAGCGTAGGGGCCCGTGGTGGGTACGAGCAGTACTTC.

This sequence joins TRBV6-5 and TRBJ2-3, with TRBD1 matching 7 bases. Germline CDR1 is MNHEY and CDR2 is SVGAGI. V shed 10 bases and J 1 base; nucleotides not matched to a gene: 8. The CDR3 extends over 14 amino acids. The CDR3 sequence: CATIPQGRTDTQYF. CDR3 nucleotide sequence: TGTGCCACCATACCACAGGGGCGCACAGATACGCAGTATTTT.